This T cell receptor (beta chain) appears in the sequencing data of a study of tumor-infiltrating lymphocytes in primary liver carcinoma. Study as a whole: Samples produced roughly 3.65 to 7.13 million productive TCRbeta reads, comparable across tissue types. The study, taken as a whole, reports: Compared with tumor region pairs, tumor-adjacent and tumor-blood pairs overlapped less.

From 400 to 550 ng total RNA, TCR beta cDNA was generated with a primer in the constant region. Three nested multiplex PCR rounds, a slightly modified ARM-PCR, produced the libraries for TCR beta. TRBV1-TRBV30 forward primers and a C-beta reverse primer were used in the first two PCR rounds, which each ran for ten to eleven cycles. One entry per CDR3 protein, called by TCRdb with MiXCR from the multiplex PCR reads. Among 310,000 or so distinct CDR3 sequences, roughly two thirds were seen once, and the ten largest hold 6.5%. This clonotype was counted many times. The antigen is not known. From germline, CDR1 is WSHSY and CDR2 SAAADI. Trimming stripped 1 base from V and 9 bases from J, with 14 bases between. The CDR3 has 14 amino acids. For blood RNA, unsorted whole blood served as the source, and germline DNA was extracted too.

This chain links TRBV10-2 with TRBJ2-3; possibly TRBD1 or TRBD2 for D (5 bases each). The source material was peripheral blood. The TCR comes from a middle-aged man with primary liver carcinoma and hepatitis B virus infection. CDR3 nucleotides: TGCGCCAGCAGTGAGTTGGGGGTTTCGGGGACGCAGTATTTT. As protein: CASSELGVSGTQYF.